A selection of T cell receptor beta chains follows, all from one sample in a study of blood T cell repertoires in COVID-19. Some clones are missing from TCRdb's copy, which holds only in-frame ones; the method was immunoSEQ multiplex PCR. Among 30,000 or so clones listed, about 90% were seen once. The sample consisted of peripheral blood. These receptors originate from a man in his 70s with active or convalescent COVID-19. CDR3s leave out the opening cysteine and the closing phenylalanine or tryptophan.

V gene: TRBV28; CDR3 protein: ATGPTGGDTEAF
V gene: TRBV19; CDR3 protein: ASSISGTVSTEAF
V gene: TRBV19; CDR3 protein: ASSIQYNEQF
V gene: TRBV19; CDR3 protein: ASSGQLNTEAF
V gene: TRBV6-6; CDR3 protein: ALRGGGNGYT
V gene: TRBV6-6; CDR3 protein: ASADRVRTEAF
V gene: TRBV27; CDR3 protein: ASRRTGGHGYT
V gene: TRBV5-6; CDR3 protein: ASSLAGYNTGELF
V gene: TRBV2; CDR3 protein: ASSEFGTGNTIY
V gene: TRBV5-4; CDR3 protein: ASSLAGEHGYT
V gene: TRBV7-2; CDR3 protein: ASSFGSGGMVETQY
V gene: TRBV28; CDR3 protein: ASSLLAGGIGYGYT
V gene: TRBV4-1; CDR3 protein: ASSQGGGLLNTEAF
V gene: TRBV5-1; CDR3 protein: ASSLGQGANEQF
V gene: TRBV5-1; CDR3 protein: ASSLTGSSTEAF
V gene: TRBV12-3/TRBV12-4; CDR3 protein: AISGRDYGYT
V gene: TRBV12-3/TRBV12-4; CDR3 protein: ASIFGRGYGYT
V gene: TRBV2; CDR3 protein: ASSGIGTGLTSEQY
V gene: TRBV6-5; CDR3 protein: ALGGASNQPQH
V gene: TRBV5-6; CDR3 protein: ASSPPKGSGEAF
V gene: TRBV6-5; CDR3 protein: ASSLLSTSTDTQY
V gene: TRBV4-3; CDR3 protein: ASSLPTVLYPYEQY